Below, 26 T cell receptor beta chains from the same sample are listed, as sequenced in a study of tumor and adjacent non-tumor tissue in lung cancer. The template was RNA from unsorted bulk tissue. More than 3 cm separated this lung sample from the edge of the tumor. The library came from three nested PCR rounds adapted from ARM-PCR protocols. Each CDR3 protein gets one entry after TCRdb re-called the multiplex PCR reads with MiXCR. The table has about 110,000 distinct CDR3 sequences, under 65% seen once. Sequencing used distant non-tumor lung tissue. Every receptor here comes from a man aged 60 to 75 with non-small cell lung cancer.

In its sample, this clonotype was seen many times. A read error may produce the germline difference seen at one junction end. J is TRBJ2-6 and V is TRBV11-3; D may be TRBD1 (5 bases). Looked up from germline, CDR1 is SGHNT and CDR2 is YENEEA. The CDR3 is 16 amino acids. CDR3 bases: TGTGCCAGCAGCTTGGATATAAGCTCTGGGGCCAACGTCCCGACTTTC. Residues: CASSLDISSGANVPTF. Full variable domain (missing parts from reference TRBV11-3 and TRBJ2-6): EAGVVQSPRYKIIEKKQPVAFWCNPISGHNTLYWYLQNLGQGPELLIRYENEEAVDDSQLPKDRFSAERLKGVDSTLKIQPAELGDSAVYLCASSLDISSGANVPTFGAGSRLTVL.

This clonotype was seen a few times. The gene calls are TRBV11-2 and TRBJ2-2; 8 nucleotides align to TRBD1. The V and J ends lost 2 bases and 8 bases, in that order; junction bases with no gene match: 10. Germline V CDR1 and CDR2: SGHAT, FQNNGV. There are 16 residues in the CDR3. The CDR3 coding sequence is TGTGCCAGCAGCTTACAGATGACAGGGGACTTAGGGGAGCTGTTTTTT. This sequence encodes CASSLQMTGDLGELFF.

Remarks on this clonotype: No conserved phenylalanine or tryptophan ends this CDR3, so it is likely a read error. It is unclear where the CDR3 begins or ends on the DNA, so no DNA is shown, and the CDR3 is as TCRdb lists it. The chain links TRBV11-2 to TRBJ1-2. The CDR3 is 13 amino acids long, termini counted. Germline V gene lookup returns CDR1 SGHAT and CDR2 FQNNGV. CDR3 region: CASSLLRKTGYTI.

This clonotype showed up just once. The germline gene is not matched at one end of the junction; a read error may be the cause. V gene TRBV19 combines with J gene TRBJ1-5, with D possibly TRBD1 on 5 matching bases. Germline CDR1 and CDR2: LNHDA and SQIVND (reference sequence). The CDR3 totals 17 residues. The CDR3 loop reads CASSMGRGSYSNLPQHF. CDR3 sequence (DNA): TGTGCCAGTAGTATGGGTCGGGGGAGCTATAGCAATCTGCCCCAGCATTTT.

This clonotype was found many times. The chain is built from TRBV6-2 or TRBV6-3 and TRBJ2-2, with TRBD2 matching over 10 bases. Trimming cost V 5 bases and J 3 bases; bases outside gene matches: 15. The CDR3 runs to 19 residues. Germline CDR1 is MNHEY and CDR2 is SVGEGT. Here the CDR3 DNA reads TGTGCCAGCAGTGCAACTACAGGGAGGCTAGCGGGAGACACCGGGGAGCTGTTTTTT. It yields the protein CASSATTGRLAGDTGELFF.

This clonotype appeared a single time. The gene calls are TRBV11-1 and TRBJ2-7; D is ambiguous. The V gene's germline CDR1 is SGHAT and CDR2 FQDESV (reference sequence). CDR3 length: 17 amino acids. V lost 11 bases and J lost 0, with 26 bases in between. The CDR3 sequence: CAYIPRLGGSGSYEQYF. Written as DNA, the CDR3 is TGTGCCTACATCCCCCGTCTGGGCGGATCCGGCTCCTACGAGCAGTACTTC.

The chain combines TRBV7-2 with TRBJ2-1, with a possible D match to TRBD2 (5 bases). Germline CDR1 and CDR2: SGHTA and FQGNSA. Between the trimmed V and J ends, which lost 9 bases and 8 bases, there was a span of 20 bases. There are 14 residues in the CDR3. CDR3 DNA sequence: TGTGCCAGTAGCGCCCGGCTCAGAATCGATGAGCAGTTCTTC. Translated: CASSARLRIDEQFF.

A word on this clonotype: A read error may explain this, as a much larger clone is one base away. This rearrangement joins TRBV29-1 to TRBJ1-2; D is uncertain. V was pared by 5 bases and J by 0 bases, with 13 bases between. The CDR3 runs to 14 residues. CDR1 SQVTM and CDR2 ANQGSEA come from the germline V gene. The CDR3, as DNA: TGCAGCGTTAGGGAAAGGGCATCTAACTATGGCTACACCTTC. As protein: CSVRERASNYGYTF.

This clonotype was recorded once. A much bigger clone sits one base away, suggesting this may be a read error. The chain carries TRBV20-1 and TRBJ2-1; D gene ambiguous. The CDR3 covers 16 residues. Germline CDR1 is DFQATT and CDR2 is SNEGSKA (reference sequence). V lost 5 bases, J lost 4 bases, and 21 bases lay in between. The CDR3 spells CSAPPGRISAYNEQFF. For the CDR3, the DNA is TGCAGTGCTCCCCCAGGCCGGATATCGGCTTACAATGAGCAGTTCTTC.

Note on this clonotype: A junction boundary mismatches the germline segment, possibly from a read error. The chain uses TRBV29-1 and TRBJ2-7; D is perhaps TRBD1 or TRBD2 (5 bases each). This CDR3 has 16 amino acids. The V gene's germline CDR1 is SQVTM and CDR2 ANQGSEA. Here the CDR3 reads CTVEGFSGTVSYEQHF. CDR3 coding DNA: TGCACCGTTGAAGGTTTTTCCGGGACGGTATCCTACGAGCAGCACTTC.

Details on this clonotype: Mismatch with germline at one junction end may stem from a read error. The chain uses TRBV11-1 and TRBJ1-1, with D perhaps TRBD1 (6 bases). The CDR3 consists of 14 residues. The V gene's germline CDR1 is SGHAT and CDR2 FQDESV (reference sequence). The CDR3 loop is CTSSLAGEKSEAFF. CDR3 nucleotide sequence: TGTACCAGTAGCTTAGCAGGGGAAAAATCTGAGGCTTTCTTT. The variable domain in full, with the rest retrieved from reference TRBV11-1 and TRBJ1-1, is EAEVAQSPRYKITEKSQAVAFWCDPISGHATLYWYRQILGQGPELLVQFQDESVVDDSQLPKDRFSAERLKGVDSTLKIQPAELGDSAMYLCTSSLAGEKSEAFFGQGTRLTVV.

A remark on this clonotype: With a much larger clone just one base away, this may be a read error. The V gene is TRBV6-5, the J gene TRBJ1-2, with TRBD1 matching over 11 bases. Germline loops: CDR1 MNHEY, CDR2 SVGAGI. CDR3 size: 15 residues. DNA of the CDR3: TGTACCAGCAGTCCTTGGACAGGGGGCTACTATGGCTACACCTTC. This encodes CTSSPWTGGYYGYTF.

V and J are TRBV6-1 and TRBJ1-2, with no clear D. V was cut by 2 bases and J by 10 bases, with 5 bases left in between. This CDR3 comprises 10 residues. Per the germline V gene, CDR1 is MNHNS and CDR2 is SASEGT. The CDR3 coding sequence is TGTGCCAGCAGTGAAAATGACTACACCTTC. Amino acid sequence: CASSENDYTF.

CDR3 sequence: CSARDSATTYEQYF. CDR3 DNA: TGCAGTGCTAGAGATTCCGCGACCACCTACGAGCAGTACTTC. The chain combines TRBV20-1 with TRBJ2-7; unclear D gene. The CDR3 extends over 14 amino acids. Trimming took 0 bases from V and 2 from J, leaving 11 bases between them. The V gene's germline CDR1 is DFQATT and CDR2 SNEGSKA (reference sequence).

The chain employs TRBV6-2 or TRBV6-3 and TRBJ2-3, with 13 bases identical to TRBD2. The germline gives CDR1 MNHEY, CDR2 SVGEGT. The CDR3 totals 17 residues. The ends lost 9 bases at V and 3 bases at J; junction bases unmatched: 12. This chain's CDR3 is CASSTSGRATRTDTQYF. CDR3 bases: TGTGCCAGTAGCACTAGCGGGAGGGCCACTAGGACAGATACGCAGTATTTT.

This clonotype was seen more than once but under ten times. V is TRBV5-6 and J is TRBJ1-6, with TRBD1 identical over 8 bases. This CDR3 is built from 17 residues. V shed 3 bases and J 2 bases; nucleotides not matched to a gene: 7. Germline CDR1 is SGHDT and CDR2 is YYEEEE. The CDR3 DNA reads as TGTGCCAGCAGCTCCATACAGGGACAGGCCTATAATTCACCCCTCCACTTT. It is translated as CASSSIQGQAYNSPLHF.

This sequence joins TRBV12-3 or TRBV12-4 and TRBJ2-3; D not resolved. This CDR3 is 14 amino acids long. The V gene lost 10 bases and the J gene lost 1 base, with 15 bases spanning the gap. The CDR3 bases are TGTGCCACAACTCAGCTGGATGGCACAGATACGCAGTATTTT. This sequence encodes CATTQLDGTDTQYF.

In the case of this clonotype: Compared with germline, one end of the junction differs, possibly owing to a read error. The V and J genes are TRBV5-4 and TRBJ2-1, with D tentatively TRBD2 (5 bases). CDR3 length: 12 amino acids. Per the germline V gene, CDR1 is SGHNT and CDR2 is YYREEE (reference sequence). The CDR3 bases are TGTGCCAGTAGCTTGGGAGACAATGGGCAGTTCTTC. Translation: CASSLGDNGQFF. The entire variable domain, with the rest obtained from reference TRBV5-4 and TRBJ2-1, is as follows: ETGVTQSPTHLIKTRGQQVTLRCSSQSGHNTVSWYQQALGQGPQFIFQYYREEENGRGNFPPRFSGLQFPNYSSELNVNALELDDSALYLCASSLGDNGQFFGPGTRLTVL.

This clonotype occurred many times. For the CDR3, the DNA is TGCAGCGTTCCTTTGGGGACCATCCTCAAAACAGAGCAGTACTTC. Its translation: CSVPLGTILKTEQYF. The chain has TRBV29-1 and TRBJ2-7, with D perhaps assigned TRBD1 or TRBD2 (5 bases each). V was shortened by 5 bases and J by 7 bases, with 24 bases between the two germline ends. The germline CDR1 and CDR2 sequences are SQVTM and ANQGSEA. The CDR3 totals 15 residues.

This clonotype was seen ten or more times. This rearrangement joins TRBV5-4 to TRBJ1-1; 8 bases are shared with TRBD1. V trimming: 4 bases; J trimming: 0 bases; junction bases outside the gene matches: 20. The germline V gene has CDR1 SGHNT and CDR2 YYREEE (reference sequence). The CDR3 spans 20 residues. The CDR3 region is CASSRQTWKTGDRLNTEAFF. CDR3 DNA: TGTGCCAGCAGCCGCCAGACCTGGAAGACAGGGGATCGGTTGAACACTGAAGCTTTCTTT.

This clonotype was observed at least ten times. The chain carries TRBV4-2 and TRBJ2-4, with D perhaps assigned TRBD1 or TRBD2 (6 bases each). The CDR3 length is 19 residues. Per germline, CDR1 LGHNA and CDR2 YNFKEQ. V gave up 0 bases and J gave up 5 bases, with 23 bases separating them. In DNA, the CDR3 is TGTGCCAGCAGCCAAGAAAGTTTCGGGGGCTCAGGTCGGGAAAACATTCAGTACTTC. It translates to CASSQESFGGSGRENIQYF.

On this clonotype: A much larger clonotype is one base distant, so this may be a read error. The chain is built from TRBV5-1 and TRBJ2-2; D is unclear. Germline values: CDR1 SGHRS, CDR2 YFSETQ. CDR3 size: 15 residues. This CDR3 is CANSLGTKNTGELFF. DNA for the CDR3: TGCGCCAACAGCTTGGGAACAAAGAACACCGGGGAGCTGTTTTTT.

The chain couples TRBV11-1 to TRBJ2-7; D is undetermined. Trimming shortened V by 2 bases and J by 6 bases, and 14 bases separated the two germline ends. The CDR3 covers 14 residues. Germline CDR1 SGHAT, CDR2 FQDESV (reference sequence). CDR3 protein: CASSLRYGSTEQYF. As DNA, the CDR3 is TGTGCCAGCAGCTTACGATATGGATCCACCGAGCAGTACTTC.

This clonotype is labeled as medium-sized. The chain has TRBV11-2 and TRBJ2-3; 7 nucleotides align to TRBD2. Germline lookup yields CDR1 SGHAT and CDR2 FQNNGV. V dropped 2 bases and J dropped 4; count of bases not matched to a gene: 3. This CDR3 has 14 amino acids. DNA of the CDR3: TGTGCCAGCAGCTTAACGGGAGGCCCAGATACGCAGTATTTT. Protein product: CASSLTGGPDTQYF.

With regard to this clonotype: It is likely a read error, because the conserved phenylalanine at the end of the CDR3 is missing. The chain carries TRBV28 and TRBJ2-5; tentatively, D is TRBD1 (5 bases). The CDR3 is made up of 14 amino acids. In germline, CDR1 is MDHEN, CDR2 SYDVKM. The DNA of the CDR3 is TGTGCCAACAGTTTATCAGTCAGGGAAGAGACCCAGTACTCC. Its protein product is CANSLSVREETQYS.

A note on this clonotype: This could be a read error, since a much larger clone is one nucleotide away. The chain's CDR3 is CASRLAGGLVKTEELFF. In DNA, the CDR3 is TGTGCCAGCAGACTAGCGGGGGGGCTCGTGAAAACCGAGGAGCTGTTTTTT. The rearrangement links TRBV6-1 to TRBJ2-2, with TRBD2 matching over 13 bases. The CDR3 length is 17 residues. In germline, CDR1 is MNHNS, CDR2 SASEGT.